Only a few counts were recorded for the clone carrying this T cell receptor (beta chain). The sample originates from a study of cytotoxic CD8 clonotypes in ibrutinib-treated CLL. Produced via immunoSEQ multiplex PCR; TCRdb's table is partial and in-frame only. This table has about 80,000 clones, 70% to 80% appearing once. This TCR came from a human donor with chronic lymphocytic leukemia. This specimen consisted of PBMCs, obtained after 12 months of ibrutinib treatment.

The DNA of the CDR3 is TGCAGCGTTGAAGGTGGGGGAAAGGTAGGAGAGACCCAGTACTTC. Translation gives CSVEGGGKVGETQYF. The chain joins TRBV29-1 to TRBJ2-5, with D perhaps assigned TRBD1 or TRBD2 (5 bases each). CDR3 length equals 15 residues. The germline gives CDR1 SQVTM, CDR2 ANQGSEA. Trimming stripped 1 base from V and 4 bases from J, with 16 bases between. Full variable domain (rest looked up from reference TRBV29-1 and TRBJ2-5): SAVISQKPSRDICQRGTSLTIQCQVDSQVTMMFWYRQQPGQSLTLIATANQGSEATYESGFVIDKFPISRPNLTFSTLTVSNMSPEDSSIYLCSVEGGGKVGETQYFGPGTRLLVL.